The source of this T cell receptor (beta chain) is a study of T cell repertoires in aging, cancer and after chemotherapy. TCR beta rearrangements were amplified from peripheral blood genomic DNA. Germline CDR1 MNHNY, CDR2 SVGAGI (reference sequence). The V end lost 8 bases, the J end lost 2 bases, and 20 bases lay between the germline ends. The CDR3 covers 16 residues. TRB rearrangements spanning V, D and J were amplified using mixed TRB-A/B primers. MiXCR was run by TCRdb on the multiplex PCR reads, yielding one entry per CDR3 protein. The repertoire holds some 9,000 distinct CDR3 sequences, with about 41% as singletons. This clonotype has a handful of counts.

The TCR comes from a human donor with a solid tumor. The rearrangement joins TRBV6-6 to TRBJ2-3; weak D call: TRBD2 (6 bases). The sequencing input was blood. CDR3 in DNA: TGTGCCAGCCTTGAGAGGGTAGCGGACTACACAGATACGCAGTATTTT. Translated, it gives CASLERVADYTDTQYF.